This entry concerns a single T cell receptor beta chain. In the original processing: Amplification of reference gene primers provided the estimated nucleated cell counts. Clones were read by immunoSEQ multiplex PCR, and TCRdb kept only the in-frame ones, dropping some. V and J calls and clone size are given by that table; D and trimming were obtained from the DNA. The data show over 85,000 clones, with about 76% seen just once and roughly 22% held by the top ten. This sample is drawn from a study of blood T cell repertoires in COVID-19. On the study more broadly: Samples representing acute and convalescent COVID-19 were sourced from the United States, Italy and Spain. PBMCs, B-cell-depleted T cells, or T cells were the source of the cDNA or gDNA that made up the material.

This CDR3 comprises 16 residues. Trimming took 2 bases from V and 6 from J; bases not matched to a gene: 8. Per germline, CDR1 MNHEY and CDR2 SVGAGI. The receptor's source is a human donor in a cohort sampled during active COVID-19. What was sequenced was peripheral blood. The chain has TRBV6-5 and TRBJ2-1; 9 bases align to TRBD2. The CDR3 region is CASSYQPGLALNEQFF. The CDR3 DNA reads as TGTGCCAGCAGTTACCAACCGGGACTAGCTCTCAATGAGCAGTTCTTC.